Sequencing of this T cell receptor beta chain was carried out in a study of blood T cell repertoires in COVID-19. Study-level background: The United States, Italy and Spain supplied acute and convalescent COVID-19 samples. Sources were T cells, B-cell-depleted T cells, or PBMCs; the material itself was cDNA or gDNA.

The CDR3 runs 15 residues. From germline, CDR1 is LNHDA and CDR2 SQIVND (reference sequence). J was trimmed by 4 bases and V by 8 bases; bases with no gene match: 12. Profiled with immunoSEQ multiplex PCR; TCRdb holds only in-frame clones, not every one. The sample lists roughly 160,000 clones, roughly 87% seen once, with about 10% in the top ten. Participants, 18 to 89 years old, spanned around 25 US areas. Donors of Cohort 3 who recovered were those that had two negative PCRs, clearance, or symptom resolution. The sample consisted of PBMCs or T cells enriched from blood (not recorded which). This clonotype originated in a man between 50 and 59 years old who had recovered from COVID-19. V is TRBV19 and J is TRBJ2-5; 8 bases fit TRBD2. The CDR3 spells CASRPGTRAPETQYF. In nucleotides, the CDR3 is TGTGCCAGTCGCCCCGGGACTAGGGCCCCAGAGACCCAGTACTTC.